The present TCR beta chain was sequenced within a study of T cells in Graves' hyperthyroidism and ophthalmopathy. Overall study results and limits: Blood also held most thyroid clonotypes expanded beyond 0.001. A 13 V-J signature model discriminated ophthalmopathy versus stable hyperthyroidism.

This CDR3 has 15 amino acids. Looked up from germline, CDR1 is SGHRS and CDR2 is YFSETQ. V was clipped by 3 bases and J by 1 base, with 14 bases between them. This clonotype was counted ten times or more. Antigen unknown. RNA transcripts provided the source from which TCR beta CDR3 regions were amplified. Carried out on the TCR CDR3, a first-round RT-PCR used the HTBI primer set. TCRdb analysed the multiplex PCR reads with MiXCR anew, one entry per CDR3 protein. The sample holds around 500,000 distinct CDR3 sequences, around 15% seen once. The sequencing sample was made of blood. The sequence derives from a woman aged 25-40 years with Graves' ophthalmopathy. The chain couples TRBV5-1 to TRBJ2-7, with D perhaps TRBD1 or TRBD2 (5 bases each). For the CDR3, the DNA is TGCGCCAGCAGCTCCGATGGGACGTTTTCCTACGAGCAGTACTTC. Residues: CASSSDGTFSYEQYF.